A selection of T cell receptor beta chains follows, all from one sample in a study of cytomegalovirus exposure and HLA in healthy donors. Assay: immunoSEQ multiplex PCR; the TCRdb copy retains only in-frame clones and omits some. The repertoire has roughly 100,000 clones, roughly 60% of them found once; the top ten carry about 4.3%. The sequenced sample was PBMCs. Every receptor here comes from a human donor in good health. Each CDR3 is given with its conserved first and last residue. D genes are given only for firm matches. Part of the rows lack a size; the others show once, few, many or a class for expanded clones.

v_call: TRBV9
d_call: TRBD2
j_call: TRBJ2-5
clone_size: .
cdr3_nt: TGTGCCAGCAGCGTAGGGGCGGGAGACCAAGAGACCCAGTACTTC
cdr3_aa: CASSVGAGDQETQYF

v_call: TRBV6-5
d_call: .
j_call: TRBJ1-1
clone_size: .
cdr3_nt: TGTGCCAGCAGCCGGGGGAACACTGAAGCTTTCTTT
cdr3_aa: CASSRGNTEAFF

v_call: TRBV15
d_call: .
j_call: TRBJ2-1
clone_size: .
cdr3_nt: TGTGCCACCAGCAGACCTCCCGGGGAGGCGGACCTTTACAATGAGCAGTTCTTC
cdr3_aa: CATSRPPGEADLYNEQFF

v_call: TRBV7-2
d_call: TRBD2
j_call: TRBJ2-7
clone_size: .
cdr3_nt: TGTGCCAGCAGCTTTGAGACTAGCGGGAGGGCCGTTTACGAGCAGTACTTC
cdr3_aa: CASSFETSGRAVYEQYF

v_call: TRBV30
d_call: TRBD2
j_call: TRBJ2-3
clone_size: once
cdr3_nt: TGTGCCTGGAGTCCGGGACTAGCGGCCACAGATACGCAGTATTTT
cdr3_aa: CAWSPGLAATDTQYF

v_call: TRBV27
d_call: TRBD1
j_call: TRBJ1-1
clone_size: .
cdr3_nt: TGTGCCAGCAGTTTATCGGGGACAGGGGTTTTGGCCACTGAAGCTTTCTTT
cdr3_aa: CASSLSGTGVLATEAFF

v_call: TRBV27
d_call: TRBD1
j_call: TRBJ2-1
clone_size: .
cdr3_nt: TGTGCCAGCAGTTTACTACAGGGGAACAATGAGCAGTTCTTC
cdr3_aa: CASSLLQGNNEQFF

v_call: TRBV7-6
d_call: TRBD2
j_call: TRBJ2-5
clone_size: .
cdr3_nt: TGTGCCAGCAGCTTTCTACTAGCGGAGGAGGAGACCCAGTACTTC
cdr3_aa: CASSFLLAEEETQYF

v_call: TRBV5-6
d_call: TRBD1
j_call: TRBJ2-7
clone_size: .
cdr3_nt: TGTGCCAGCAGCTCGGGGACAGGGGCCTGGGGCGAGCAGTACTTC
cdr3_aa: CASSSGTGAWGEQYF

v_call: TRBV30
d_call: .
j_call: TRBJ1-4
clone_size: .
cdr3_nt: TGTGCCTGGAGCCCCCCCTCCCACGGTAATGAAAAACTGTTTTTT
cdr3_aa: CAWSPPSHGNEKLFF

v_call: TRBV6-5
d_call: .
j_call: TRBJ1-5
clone_size: .
cdr3_nt: TGTGCCAGCAGTTACTCCTTCAGGGGACGAAATCAGCCCCAGCATTTT
cdr3_aa: CASSYSFRGRNQPQHF

v_call: TRBV7-9
d_call: TRBD2
j_call: TRBJ2-7
clone_size: .
cdr3_nt: TGTGCCAGCAGCTTTGGGGGGGGGAGGGAGCAGTACTTC
cdr3_aa: CASSFGGGREQYF

v_call: TRBV7-9
d_call: .
j_call: TRBJ2-3
clone_size: once
cdr3_nt: TGTGCCAGCAGCTTATCGAGCACAGATACGCAGTATTTT
cdr3_aa: CASSLSSTDTQYF

v_call: TRBV27
d_call: .
j_call: TRBJ2-7
clone_size: .
cdr3_nt: TGTGCCAGCAGTTTAAGGGGGGGAGATTTCTACGAGCAGTACTTC
cdr3_aa: CASSLRGGDFYEQYF

v_call: TRBV19
d_call: TRBD1
j_call: TRBJ1-5
clone_size: .
cdr3_nt: TGTGCCAGTAGCGACAGGGGGCTCGCGAGCAATCAGCCCCAGCATTTT
cdr3_aa: CASSDRGLASNQPQHF

v_call: TRBV2
d_call: .
j_call: TRBJ2-7
clone_size: .
cdr3_nt: TGTGCCAGCAGAACCCCCTTTCTTCTTGACAGATTAACCTACGAGCAGTACTTC
cdr3_aa: CASRTPFLLDRLTYEQYF

v_call: TRBV19
d_call: .
j_call: TRBJ2-3
clone_size: .
cdr3_nt: TGTGCCAGTACCCGAGGGGGGGCCACAGATACGCAGTATTTT
cdr3_aa: CASTRGGATDTQYF

v_call: TRBV28
d_call: .
j_call: TRBJ1-2
clone_size: .
cdr3_nt: TGTGCCAGCAGTGGAACAGGTTACGGCTACACCTTC
cdr3_aa: CASSGTGYGYTF

v_call: TRBV30
d_call: TRBD1
j_call: TRBJ1-1
clone_size: .
cdr3_nt: TGTGCCTGGAGTGTCGACAGGGCGGGCGCTGAAGCTTTCTTT
cdr3_aa: CAWSVDRAGAEAFF

v_call: TRBV7-8
d_call: TRBD1
j_call: TRBJ2-7
clone_size: few
cdr3_nt: TGTGCCAGCAGCTCCCCGGGACAGGGGATCTACGAGCAGTACTTC
cdr3_aa: CASSSPGQGIYEQYF

v_call: TRBV6-1
d_call: .
j_call: TRBJ1-5
clone_size: .
cdr3_nt: TGTGCCAGCAGTGAAGTCGCAGGGGCCCTCCTTAATCAGCCCCAGCATTTT
cdr3_aa: CASSEVAGALLNQPQHF

v_call: TRBV27
d_call: .
j_call: TRBJ2-7
clone_size: .
cdr3_nt: TGTGCCAGCAGTCCGTATCTTGGGCGAGTGGACGAGCAGTACTTC
cdr3_aa: CASSPYLGRVDEQYF

v_call: TRBV6-5
d_call: TRBD2
j_call: TRBJ2-7
clone_size: .
cdr3_nt: TGTGCCAGCAGGCCACAGCGGGAAGAGCAGTACTTC
cdr3_aa: CASRPQREEQYF

v_call: TRBV10-3
d_call: TRBD2
j_call: TRBJ2-1
clone_size: few
cdr3_nt: TGTGCCATCAGTAAAGCGGGGAATGAGCAGTTCTTC
cdr3_aa: CAISKAGNEQFF

v_call: TRBV29-1
d_call: .
j_call: TRBJ2-7
clone_size: .
cdr3_nt: TGCAGCGTTGAGGCAGGAAACTACGAGCAGTACTTC
cdr3_aa: CSVEAGNYEQYF

v_call: TRBV5-4
d_call: TRBD2
j_call: TRBJ2-1
clone_size: .
cdr3_nt: TGTGCCAGCAGGGACTTATATGCGGGAGAATCATCCAATGAGCAGTTCTTC
cdr3_aa: CASRDLYAGESSNEQFF

v_call: TRBV4-1
d_call: .
j_call: TRBJ2-3
clone_size: .
cdr3_nt: TGCGCCAGCAGCCAAGATCGGCTAGGAGGGAGAAGGGCAGATACGCAGTATTTT
cdr3_aa: CASSQDRLGGRRADTQYF